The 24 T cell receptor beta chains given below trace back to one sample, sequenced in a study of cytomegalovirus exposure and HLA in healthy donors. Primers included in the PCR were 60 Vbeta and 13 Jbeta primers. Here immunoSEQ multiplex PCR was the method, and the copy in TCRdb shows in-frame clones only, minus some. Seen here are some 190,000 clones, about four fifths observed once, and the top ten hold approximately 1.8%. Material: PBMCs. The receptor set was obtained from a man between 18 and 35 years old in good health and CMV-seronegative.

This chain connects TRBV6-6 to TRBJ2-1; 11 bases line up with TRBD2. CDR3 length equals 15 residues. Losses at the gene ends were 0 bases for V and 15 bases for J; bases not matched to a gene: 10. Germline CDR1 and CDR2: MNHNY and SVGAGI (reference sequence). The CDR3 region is CASSYSLAGGAPGFF. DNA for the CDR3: TGTGCCAGCAGTTACTCGCTAGCGGGAGGCGCCCCGGGGTTCTTC.

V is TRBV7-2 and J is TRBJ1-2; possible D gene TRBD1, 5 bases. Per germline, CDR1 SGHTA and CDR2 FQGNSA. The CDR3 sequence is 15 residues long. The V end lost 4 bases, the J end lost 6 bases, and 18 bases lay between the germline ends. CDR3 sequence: CASSSLRVGLHGYTF. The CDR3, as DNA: TGTGCCAGCAGCTCCCTCAGGGTAGGATTACATGGCTACACCTTC. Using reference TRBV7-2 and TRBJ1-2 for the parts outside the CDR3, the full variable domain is GAGVSQSPSNKVTEKGKDVELRCDPISGHTALYWYRQSLGQGLEFLIYFQGNSAPDKSGLPSDRFSAERTGGSVSTLTIQRTQQEDSAVYLCASSSLRVGLHGYTFGSGTRLTVV.

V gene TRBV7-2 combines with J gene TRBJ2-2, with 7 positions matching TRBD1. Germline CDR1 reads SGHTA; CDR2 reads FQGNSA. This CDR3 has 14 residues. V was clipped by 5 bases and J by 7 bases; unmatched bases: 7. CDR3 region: CASSRTGVVGELFF. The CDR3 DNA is TGTGCCAGCAGCCGAACAGGGGTGGTCGGGGAGCTGTTTTTT. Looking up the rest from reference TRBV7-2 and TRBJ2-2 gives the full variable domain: GAGVSQSPSNKVTEKGKDVELRCDPISGHTALYWYRQSLGQGLEFLIYFQGNSAPDKSGLPSDRFSAERTGGSVSTLTIQRTQQEDSAVYLCASSRTGVVGELFFGEGSRLTVL.

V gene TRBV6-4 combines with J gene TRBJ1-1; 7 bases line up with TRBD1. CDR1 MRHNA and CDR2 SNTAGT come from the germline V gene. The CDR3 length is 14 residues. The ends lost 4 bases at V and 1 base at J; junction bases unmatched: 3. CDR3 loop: CASSATGKNTEAFF. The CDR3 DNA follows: TGTGCCAGCAGTGCGACAGGGAAGAACACTGAAGCTTTCTTT.

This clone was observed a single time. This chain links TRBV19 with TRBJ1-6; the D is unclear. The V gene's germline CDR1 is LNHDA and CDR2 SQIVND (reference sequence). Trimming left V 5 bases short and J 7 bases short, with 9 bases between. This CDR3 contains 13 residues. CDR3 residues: CASSPGSNSPLHF. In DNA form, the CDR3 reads TGTGCCAGTAGTCCCGGGTCCAATTCACCCCTCCACTTT. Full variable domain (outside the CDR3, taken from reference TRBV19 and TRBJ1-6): DGGITQSPKYLFRKEGQNVTLSCEQNLNHDAMYWYRQDPGQGLRLIYYSQIVNDFQKGDIAEGYSVSREKKESFPLTVTSAQKNPTAFYLCASSPGSNSPLHFGNGTRLTVT.

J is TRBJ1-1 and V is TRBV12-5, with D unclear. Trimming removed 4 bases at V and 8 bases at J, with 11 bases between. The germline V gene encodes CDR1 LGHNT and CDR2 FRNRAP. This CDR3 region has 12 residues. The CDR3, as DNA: TGTGCTAGTGGTTCAGCGCGAGTCGAAGCTTTCTTT. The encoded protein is CASGSARVEAFF. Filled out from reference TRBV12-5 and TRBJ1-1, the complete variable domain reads DARVTQTPRHKVTEMGQEVTMRCQPILGHNTVFWYRQTMMQGLELLAYFRNRAPLDDSGMPKDRFSAEMPDATLATLKIQPSEPRDSAVYFCASGSARVEAFFGQGTRLTVV.

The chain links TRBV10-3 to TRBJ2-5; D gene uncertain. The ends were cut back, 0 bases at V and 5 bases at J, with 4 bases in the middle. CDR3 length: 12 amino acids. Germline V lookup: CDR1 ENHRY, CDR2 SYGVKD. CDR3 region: CAISESAETQYF. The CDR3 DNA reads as TGTGCCATCAGTGAGTCAGCTGAGACCCAGTACTTC.

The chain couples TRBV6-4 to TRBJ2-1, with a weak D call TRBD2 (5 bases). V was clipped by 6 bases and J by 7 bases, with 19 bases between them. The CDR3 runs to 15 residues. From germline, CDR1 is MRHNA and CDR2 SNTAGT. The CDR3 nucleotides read TGTGCCAGCAGCAATAGCGAGGGAGAGGGAAATGAGCAGTTCTTC. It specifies CASSNSEGEGNEQFF.

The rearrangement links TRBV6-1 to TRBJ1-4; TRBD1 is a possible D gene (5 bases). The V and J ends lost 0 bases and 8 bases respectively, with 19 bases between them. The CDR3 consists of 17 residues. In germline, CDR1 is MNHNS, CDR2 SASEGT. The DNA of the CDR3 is TGTGCCAGCAGTGAAGCCAGGGTTGGCTTTGTTAGGGAAAAACTGTTTTTT. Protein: CASSEARVGFVREKLFF.

The CDR3 reads CASSQELRDSTMFF. CDR3 in DNA: TGCGCCAGCAGCCAAGAATTAAGGGACAGTACGATGTTCTTC. V usage is TRBV4-3 and J usage is TRBJ2-1, with TRBD1 matching 7 bases. Germline trimming cut 0 bases from V and 15 bases from J; bases unmatched to any gene: 11. The CDR3 length is 14 residues. Germline values: CDR1 LGHNA, CDR2 YSLEER.

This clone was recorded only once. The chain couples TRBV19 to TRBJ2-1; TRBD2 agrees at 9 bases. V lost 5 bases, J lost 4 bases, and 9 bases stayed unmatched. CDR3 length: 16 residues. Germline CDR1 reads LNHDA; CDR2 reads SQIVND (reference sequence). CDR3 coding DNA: TGTGCCAGTAGTCCTATAGCGGGGGCCACGTACAATGAGCAGTTCTTC. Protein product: CASSPIAGATYNEQFF.

CDR3 sequence: CASSLGQDNSPLHF. The CDR3 nucleotides are TGTGCCAGCAGTTTGGGACAGGATAATTCACCCCTCCACTTT. The rearrangement joins TRBV27 to TRBJ1-6; TRBD1 aligns across 8 bases. Germline V gene lookup returns CDR1 MNHEY and CDR2 SMNVEV (reference sequence). The CDR3 has 14 residues. V lost 3 bases and J lost 5; bases outside the gene matches: 0.

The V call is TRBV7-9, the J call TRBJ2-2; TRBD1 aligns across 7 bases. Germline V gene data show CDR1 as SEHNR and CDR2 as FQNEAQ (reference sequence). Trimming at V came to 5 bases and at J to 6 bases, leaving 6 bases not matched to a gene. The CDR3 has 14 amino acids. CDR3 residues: CASSRDRVAGELFF. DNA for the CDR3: TGTGCCAGCAGCCGAGACAGGGTGGCCGGGGAGCTGTTTTTT.

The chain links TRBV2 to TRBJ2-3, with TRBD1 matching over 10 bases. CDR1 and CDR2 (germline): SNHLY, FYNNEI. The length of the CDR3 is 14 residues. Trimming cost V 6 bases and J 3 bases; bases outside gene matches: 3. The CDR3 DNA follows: TGTGCCAGCAGCGTGGGACAGGGGACAGATACGCAGTATTTT. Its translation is CASSVGQGTDTQYF.

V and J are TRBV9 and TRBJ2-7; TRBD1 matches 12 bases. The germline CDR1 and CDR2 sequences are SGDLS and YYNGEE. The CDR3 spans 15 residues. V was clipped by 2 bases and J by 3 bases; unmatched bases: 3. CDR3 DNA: TGTGCCAGCAGCGTGGGACAGGGGGCCGTCTACGAGCAGTACTTC. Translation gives CASSVGQGAVYEQYF.

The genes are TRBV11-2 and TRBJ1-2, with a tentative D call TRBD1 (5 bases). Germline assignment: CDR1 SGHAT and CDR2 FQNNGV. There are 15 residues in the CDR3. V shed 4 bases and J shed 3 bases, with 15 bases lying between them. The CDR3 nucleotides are TGTGCCAGCAGCTCGACAGCTCGGGTATACTATGGCTACACCTTC. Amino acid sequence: CASSSTARVYYGYTF.

For the CDR3, the DNA is TGTGCCAGCTCACCGCCTGGGACAGTTATTGGCTACACCTTC. This encodes CASSPPGTVIGYTF. This chain uses TRBV18 with TRBJ1-2; 7 bases map to TRBD1. V trimming: 3 bases; J trimming: 7 bases; junction bases outside the gene matches: 8. Germline V gives CDR1 KGHSH, CDR2 LQKENI. The CDR3 runs 14 residues.

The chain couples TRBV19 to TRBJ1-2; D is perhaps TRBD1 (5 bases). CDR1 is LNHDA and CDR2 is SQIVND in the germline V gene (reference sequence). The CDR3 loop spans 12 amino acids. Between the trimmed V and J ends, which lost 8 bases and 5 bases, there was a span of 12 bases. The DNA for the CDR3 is TGTGCCAGTGGGGCCTATCGTTATGGCTACACCTTC. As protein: CASGAYRYGYTF.

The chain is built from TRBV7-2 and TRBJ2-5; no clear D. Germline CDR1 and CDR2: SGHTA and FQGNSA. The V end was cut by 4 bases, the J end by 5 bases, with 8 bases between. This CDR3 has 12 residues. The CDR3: CASSSDSETQYF. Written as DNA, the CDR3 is TGTGCCAGCAGCTCCGACTCGGAGACCCAGTACTTC.

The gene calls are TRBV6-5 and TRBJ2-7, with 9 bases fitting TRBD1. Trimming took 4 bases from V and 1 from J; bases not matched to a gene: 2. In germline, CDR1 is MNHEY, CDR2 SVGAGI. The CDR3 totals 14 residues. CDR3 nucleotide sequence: TGTGCCAGCAGTTGGGACAGGGCTTCCTACGAGCAGTACTTC. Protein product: CASSWDRASYEQYF.

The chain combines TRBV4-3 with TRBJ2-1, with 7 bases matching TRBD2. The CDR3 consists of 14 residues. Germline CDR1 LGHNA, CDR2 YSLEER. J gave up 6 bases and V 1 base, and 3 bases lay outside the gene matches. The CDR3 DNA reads TGCGCCAGCAGCCAAGGGGGAGGGTCCAATGAGCAGTTCTTC. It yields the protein CASSQGGGSNEQFF.

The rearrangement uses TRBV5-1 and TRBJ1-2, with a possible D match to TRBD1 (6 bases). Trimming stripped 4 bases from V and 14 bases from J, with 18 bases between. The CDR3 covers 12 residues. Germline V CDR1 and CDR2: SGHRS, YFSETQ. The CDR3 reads CASSVGPGESTF. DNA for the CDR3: TGCGCCAGCAGCGTCGGACCAGGGGAGTCTACCTTC.

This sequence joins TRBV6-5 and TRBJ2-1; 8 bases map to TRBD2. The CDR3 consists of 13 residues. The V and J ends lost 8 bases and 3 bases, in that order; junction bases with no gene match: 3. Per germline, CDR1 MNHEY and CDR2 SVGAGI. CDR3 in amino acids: CASGLAGYNEQFF. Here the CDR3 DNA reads TGTGCCAGCGGGCTAGCGGGCTACAATGAGCAGTTCTTC.

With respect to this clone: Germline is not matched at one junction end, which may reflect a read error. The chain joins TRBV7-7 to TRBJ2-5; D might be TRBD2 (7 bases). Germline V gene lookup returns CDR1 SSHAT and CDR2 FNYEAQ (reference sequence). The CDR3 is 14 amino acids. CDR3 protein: CASSLGGQAGTQYF. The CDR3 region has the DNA TGTGCTAGCAGCCTGGGGGGGCAGGCGGGGACCCAGTACTTC. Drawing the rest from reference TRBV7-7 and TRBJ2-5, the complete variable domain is GAGVSQSPRYKVTKRGQDVTLRCDPISSHATLYWYQQALGQGPEFLTYFNYEAQPDKSGLPSDRFSAERPEGSISTLTIQRTEQRDSAMYRCASSLGGQAGTQYFGPGTRLLVL.